This T cell receptor beta chain emerged from a study of T cells after yellow fever vaccination. CDR3 length: 13 amino acids. The V end was cut by 3 bases, the J end by 6 bases, with 12 bases between. CDR1 and CDR2 from the germline V gene are ENHRY and SYGVKD. TCRdb reanalysed the 5' RACE reads using MiXCR and keeps one entry per CDR3 protein. The sample includes under 300,000 distinct CDR3 sequences, 6.9% seen only once; the top ten take more than 0.8%. The V and J genes are TRBV10-3 and TRBJ2-7, with D tentatively TRBD1 (6 bases). The clonotype comes from a man between 25 and 39 years old who received the YFV17D yellow fever vaccine. The sequencing here drew on CD4+ T cells sorted from PBMCs, taken 15 days after the yellow fever booster vaccination. The CDR3 nucleotides are TGTGCCATCAGTGATAACGTCAGGGGCGAGCAGTACTTC. Protein product: CAISDNVRGEQYF.